This T cell receptor (beta chain) comes out of a study of T cells in Graves' hyperthyroidism and ophthalmopathy. Patients were aged 18 to 65, had disease duration under 2 months, and had newly diagnosed hyperthyroidism. Template material for amplifying TCR beta CDR3 regions consisted of RNA transcripts. The HTBI primer set served for first-round RT-PCR of the TCR CDR3. TCRdb re-analysed the multiplex PCR reads in MiXCR, keeping a single row per CDR3 protein. The sample holds around 350,000 distinct CDR3 sequences, 15% to 20% seen once. This clonotype has at least ten counts. This CDR3 comprises 13 residues. V was trimmed by 5 bases and J by 0 bases, leaving 8 bases between them. Germline V gene data show CDR1 as SGHVS and CDR2 as FNYEAQ.

The material sequenced was blood. The sequence was collected from a woman younger than 35 with Graves' hyperthyroidism. The rearrangement uses TRBV7-6 and TRBJ2-7, with D possibly being TRBD2 (5 bases). Here the CDR3 reads CASSQAVSYEQYF. The DNA for the CDR3 is TGTGCCAGCAGCCAAGCGGTCTCCTACGAGCAGTACTTC.